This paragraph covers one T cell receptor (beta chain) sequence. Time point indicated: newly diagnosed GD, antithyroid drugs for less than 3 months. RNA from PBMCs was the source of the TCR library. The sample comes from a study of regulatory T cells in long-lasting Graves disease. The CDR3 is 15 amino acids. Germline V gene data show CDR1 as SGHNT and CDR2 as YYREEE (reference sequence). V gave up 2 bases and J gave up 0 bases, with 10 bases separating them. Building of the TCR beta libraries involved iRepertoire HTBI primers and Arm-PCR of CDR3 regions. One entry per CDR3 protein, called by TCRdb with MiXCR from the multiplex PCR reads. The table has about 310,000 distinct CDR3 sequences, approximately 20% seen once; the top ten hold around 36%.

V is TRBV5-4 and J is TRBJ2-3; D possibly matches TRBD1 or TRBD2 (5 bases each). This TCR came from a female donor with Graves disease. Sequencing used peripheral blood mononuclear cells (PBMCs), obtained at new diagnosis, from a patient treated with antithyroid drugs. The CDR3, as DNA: TGTGCCAGCAGCTTCTGGGGCGGGAGCACAGATACGCAGTATTTT. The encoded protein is CASSFWGGSTDTQYF.